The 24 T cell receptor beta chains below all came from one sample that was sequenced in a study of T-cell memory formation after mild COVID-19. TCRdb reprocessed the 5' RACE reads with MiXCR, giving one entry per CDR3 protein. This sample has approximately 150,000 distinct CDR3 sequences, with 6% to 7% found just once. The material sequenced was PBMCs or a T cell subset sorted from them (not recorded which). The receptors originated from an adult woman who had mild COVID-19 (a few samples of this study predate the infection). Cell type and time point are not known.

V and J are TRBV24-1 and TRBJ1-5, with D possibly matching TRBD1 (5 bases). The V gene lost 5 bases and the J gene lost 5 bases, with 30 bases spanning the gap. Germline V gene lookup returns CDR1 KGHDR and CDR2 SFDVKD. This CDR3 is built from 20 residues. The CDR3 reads CATSGLRNTERTKGHQPQHF. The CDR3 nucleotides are TGTGCCACCAGTGGTTTAAGAAACACCGAGAGGACAAAAGGTCATCAGCCCCAGCATTTT.

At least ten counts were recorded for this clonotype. CDR3 loop: CASSLGGGDSPLHF. The CDR3 DNA follows: TGTGCCAGCAGTTTAGGAGGAGGGGATTCACCCCTCCACTTT. The chain employs TRBV12-3 or TRBV12-4 and TRBJ1-6; D perhaps matches TRBD1 (5 bases). CDR3 length: 14 amino acids. V was shortened by 1 base and J by 8 bases, with 9 bases between the two germline ends.

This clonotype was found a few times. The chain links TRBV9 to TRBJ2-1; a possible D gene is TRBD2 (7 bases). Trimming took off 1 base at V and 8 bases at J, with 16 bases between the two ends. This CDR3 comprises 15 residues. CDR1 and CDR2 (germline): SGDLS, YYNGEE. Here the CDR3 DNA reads TGTGCCAGCAGCGTAAAAGTAGGGGGGGTCCATGAGCAGTTCTTC. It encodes CASSVKVGGVHEQFF.

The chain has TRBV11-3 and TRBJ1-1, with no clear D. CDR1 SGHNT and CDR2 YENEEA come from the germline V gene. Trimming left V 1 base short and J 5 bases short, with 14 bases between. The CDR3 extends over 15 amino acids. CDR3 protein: CASSLGRATGTEAFF. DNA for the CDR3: TGTGCCAGCAGCTTAGGAAGGGCCACCGGGACTGAAGCTTTCTTT. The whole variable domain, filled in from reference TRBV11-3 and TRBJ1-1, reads EAGVVQSPRYKIIEKKQPVAFWCNPISGHNTLYWYLQNLGQGPELLIRYENEEAVDDSQLPKDRFSAERLKGVDSTLKIQPAELGDSAVYLCASSLGRATGTEAFFGQGTRLTVV.

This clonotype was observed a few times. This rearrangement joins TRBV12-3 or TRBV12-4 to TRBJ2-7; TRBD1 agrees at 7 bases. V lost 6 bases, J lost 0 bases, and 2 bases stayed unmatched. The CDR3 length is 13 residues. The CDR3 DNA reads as TGTGCCAGCAGCAGGGACAGCTCCTACGAGCAGTACTTC. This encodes CASSRDSSYEQYF.

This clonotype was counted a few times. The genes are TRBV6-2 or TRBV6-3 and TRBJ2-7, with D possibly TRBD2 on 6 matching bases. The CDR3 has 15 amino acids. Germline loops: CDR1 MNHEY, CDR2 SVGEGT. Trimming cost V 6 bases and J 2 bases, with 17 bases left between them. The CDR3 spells CASSLPGAQAYEQYF. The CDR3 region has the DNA TGTGCCAGCAGCCTCCCGGGAGCCCAGGCCTACGAGCAGTACTTC.

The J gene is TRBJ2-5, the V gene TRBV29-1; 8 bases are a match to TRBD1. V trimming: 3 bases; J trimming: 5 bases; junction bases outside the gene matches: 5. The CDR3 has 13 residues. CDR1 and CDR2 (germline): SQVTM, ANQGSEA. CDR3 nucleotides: TGCAGCGTTGACCAGGGGGCTCGTGAGACCCAGTACTTC. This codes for CSVDQGARETQYF.

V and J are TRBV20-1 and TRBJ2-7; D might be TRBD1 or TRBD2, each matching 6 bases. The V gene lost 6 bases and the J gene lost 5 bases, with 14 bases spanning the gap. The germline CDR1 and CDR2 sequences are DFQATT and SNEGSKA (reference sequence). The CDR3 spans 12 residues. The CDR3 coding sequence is TGCAGTGCGGACCTGAGGGGGGACGAGCAGTACTTC. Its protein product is CSADLRGDEQYF.

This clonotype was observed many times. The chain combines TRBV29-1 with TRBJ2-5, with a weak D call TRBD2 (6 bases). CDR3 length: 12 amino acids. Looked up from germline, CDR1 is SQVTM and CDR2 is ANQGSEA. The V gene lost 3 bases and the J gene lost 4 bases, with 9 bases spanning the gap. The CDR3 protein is CSVEGGRETQYF. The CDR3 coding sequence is TGCAGCGTTGAGGGGGGACGAGAGACCCAGTACTTC.

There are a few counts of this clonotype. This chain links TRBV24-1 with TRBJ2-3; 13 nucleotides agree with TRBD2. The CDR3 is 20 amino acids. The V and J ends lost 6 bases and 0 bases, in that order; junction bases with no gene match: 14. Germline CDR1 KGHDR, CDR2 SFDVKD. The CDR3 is CATSPLPGTSGETSTDTQYF. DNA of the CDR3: TGTGCCACCAGTCCCCTCCCCGGGACTAGCGGGGAAACTAGCACAGATACGCAGTATTTT.

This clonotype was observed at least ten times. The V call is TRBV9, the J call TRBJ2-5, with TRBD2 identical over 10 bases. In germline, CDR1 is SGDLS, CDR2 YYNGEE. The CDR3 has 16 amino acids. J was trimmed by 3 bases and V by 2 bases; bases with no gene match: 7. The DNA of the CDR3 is TGTGCCAGCAGCGTCAGACCTAGCGGGGGAGAAGAGACCCAGTACTTC. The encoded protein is CASSVRPSGGEETQYF.

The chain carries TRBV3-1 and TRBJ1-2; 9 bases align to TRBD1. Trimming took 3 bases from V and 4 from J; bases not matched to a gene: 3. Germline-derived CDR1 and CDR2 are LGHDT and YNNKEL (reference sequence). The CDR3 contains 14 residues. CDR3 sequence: CASSHGTGTYGYTF. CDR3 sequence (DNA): TGTGCCAGCAGCCACGGGACAGGGACCTATGGCTACACCTTC.

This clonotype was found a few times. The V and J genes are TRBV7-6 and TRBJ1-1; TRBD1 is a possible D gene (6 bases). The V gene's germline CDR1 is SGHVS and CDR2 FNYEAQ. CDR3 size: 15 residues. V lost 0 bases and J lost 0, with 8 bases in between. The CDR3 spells CASSLAEGVNTEAFF. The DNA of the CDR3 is TGTGCCAGCAGCTTAGCGGAGGGGGTGAACACTGAAGCTTTCTTT.

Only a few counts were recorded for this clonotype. This chain's CDR3 is CATSDLQYPLVLFF. The CDR3 DNA sequence: TGTGCCACCAGTGATTTACAGTACCCCCTCGTGCTGTTCTTC. The rearrangement joins TRBV24-1 to TRBJ2-1; D call uncertain. CDR3 size: 14 residues. Germline-derived CDR1 and CDR2 are KGHDR and SFDVKD. Between the trimmed V and J ends, which lost 1 base and 15 bases, there was a span of 18 bases.

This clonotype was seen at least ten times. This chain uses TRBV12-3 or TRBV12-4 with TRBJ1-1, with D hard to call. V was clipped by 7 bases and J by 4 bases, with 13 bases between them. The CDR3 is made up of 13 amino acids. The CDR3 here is CASTSSTATEAFF. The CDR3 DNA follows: TGTGCCAGCACCTCATCCACAGCCACTGAAGCTTTCTTT.

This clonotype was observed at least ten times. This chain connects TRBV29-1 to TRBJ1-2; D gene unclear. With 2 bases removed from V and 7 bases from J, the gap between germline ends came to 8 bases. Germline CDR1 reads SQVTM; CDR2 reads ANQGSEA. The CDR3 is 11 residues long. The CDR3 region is CSVERAGGYTF. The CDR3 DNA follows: TGCAGCGTTGAAAGGGCAGGTGGCTACACCTTC.

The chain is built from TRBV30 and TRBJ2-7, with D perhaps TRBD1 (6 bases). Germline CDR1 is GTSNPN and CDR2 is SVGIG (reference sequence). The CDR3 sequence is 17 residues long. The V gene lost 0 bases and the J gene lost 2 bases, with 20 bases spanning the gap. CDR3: CAWSVVFVSGTPYEQYF. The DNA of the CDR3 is TGTGCCTGGAGTGTCGTTTTCGTGTCAGGGACACCCTACGAGCAGTACTTC.

CDR3 bases: TGTGCCAGCAGCTTAGGCGGGCAGAGCACAGATACGCAGTATTTT. This gives the protein CASSLGGQSTDTQYF. The rearrangement uses TRBV7-9 and TRBJ2-3; possible D gene TRBD2, 5 bases. The CDR3 runs 15 residues. Germline V CDR1 and CDR2: SEHNR, FQNEAQ (reference sequence). V was cut by 1 base and J by 0 bases, with 8 bases left in between.

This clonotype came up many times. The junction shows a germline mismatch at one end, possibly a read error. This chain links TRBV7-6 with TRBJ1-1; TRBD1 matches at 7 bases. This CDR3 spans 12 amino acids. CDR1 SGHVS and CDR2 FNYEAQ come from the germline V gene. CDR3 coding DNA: TGTGCCAGCAGCTACCCGGGACAGATCCCCCAATTT. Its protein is CASSYPGQIPQF.

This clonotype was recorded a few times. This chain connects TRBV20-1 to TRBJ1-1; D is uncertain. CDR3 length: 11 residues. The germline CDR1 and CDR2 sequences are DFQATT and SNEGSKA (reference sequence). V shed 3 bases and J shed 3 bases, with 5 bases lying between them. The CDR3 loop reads CSARADTEAFF. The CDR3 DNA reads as TGCAGTGCTAGGGCCGACACTGAAGCTTTCTTT.

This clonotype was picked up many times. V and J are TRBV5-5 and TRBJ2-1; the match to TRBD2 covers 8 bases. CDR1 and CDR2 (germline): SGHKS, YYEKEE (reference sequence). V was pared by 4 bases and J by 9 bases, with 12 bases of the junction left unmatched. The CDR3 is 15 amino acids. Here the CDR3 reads CASSPAMTSVGEQFF. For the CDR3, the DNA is TGTGCCAGCAGCCCAGCAATGACTAGCGTCGGTGAGCAGTTCTTC.

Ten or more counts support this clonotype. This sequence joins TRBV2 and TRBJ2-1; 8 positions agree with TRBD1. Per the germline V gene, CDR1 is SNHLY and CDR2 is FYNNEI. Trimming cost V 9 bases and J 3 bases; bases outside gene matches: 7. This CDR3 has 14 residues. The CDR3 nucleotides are TGTGCCAGTTTAAGGGACAGGAGCTACAATGAGCAGTTCTTC. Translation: CASLRDRSYNEQFF.

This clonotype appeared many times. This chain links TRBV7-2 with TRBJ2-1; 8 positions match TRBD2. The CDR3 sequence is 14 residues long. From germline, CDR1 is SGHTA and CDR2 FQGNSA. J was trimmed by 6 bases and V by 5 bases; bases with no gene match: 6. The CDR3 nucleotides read TGTGCCAGCAGCCCAAGCGGGAGTATCAATGAGCAGTTCTTC. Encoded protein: CASSPSGSINEQFF.

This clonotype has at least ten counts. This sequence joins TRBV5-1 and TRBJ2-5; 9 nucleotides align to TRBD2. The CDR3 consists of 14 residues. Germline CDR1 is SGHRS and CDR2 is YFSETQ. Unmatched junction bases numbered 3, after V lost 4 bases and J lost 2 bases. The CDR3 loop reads CASSPGLAQETQYF. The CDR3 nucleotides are TGCGCCAGCAGCCCCGGACTAGCGCAAGAGACCCAGTACTTC.